Listed here are 22 T cell receptor beta chains from one sample, sequenced in a study of cytomegalovirus exposure and HLA in healthy donors. Primers: 60 Vbeta forward and 13 Jbeta reverse. Generated by immunoSEQ multiplex PCR, the TCRdb table keeps only in-frame clones and is missing some. Here the sample spans approximately 120,000 clones, 65% to 85% being singletons. Sequencing input: PBMCs. Every receptor here comes from a man aged 50 or older in good health and CMV-seronegative.

The V gene is TRBV10-3, the J gene TRBJ2-3; perhaps TRBD2 as D (6 bases). Trimming took off 4 bases at V and 1 base at J, with 6 bases between the two ends. This CDR3 has 13 amino acids. Germline V CDR1 and CDR2: ENHRY, SYGVKD. The CDR3 DNA is TGTGCCATCAGTGGGAGGGGCACAGATACGCAGTATTTT. This translates into CAISGRGTDTQYF.

This chain joins TRBV7-9 and TRBJ2-3; the D gene is possibly TRBD2 (7 bases). V gave up 6 bases and J gave up 2 bases, with 12 bases separating them. The length of the CDR3 is 14 residues. CDR1 is SEHNR and CDR2 is FQNEAQ in the germline V gene (reference sequence). The CDR3 region has the DNA TGTGCCAGCAGAAGCCGGGGGGCCACAGATACGCAGTATTTT. Protein sequence: CASRSRGATDTQYF.

This clone was observed many times. This chain joins TRBV28 and TRBJ1-2; 8 bases match TRBD1. Trimming cost V 5 bases and J 5 bases; bases outside gene matches: 13. Germline CDR1 MDHEN, CDR2 SYDVKM. The CDR3 length is 16 residues. CDR3 nucleotide sequence: TGTGCCAGCAGTAAAGGACAGGGCGAATGGATTTATGGCTACACCTTC. Amino acids: CASSKGQGEWIYGYTF.

The CDR3 protein is CASRPSHRTGNYEQYF. The DNA for the CDR3 is TGTGCCAGCAGGCCTTCCCATAGGACAGGGAACTACGAGCAGTACTTC. The V call is TRBV28, the J call TRBJ2-7, with 8 bases lining up with TRBD1. V lost 6 bases to trimming and J lost 3 bases; unmatched junction nucleotides: 13. This CDR3 has 16 residues. Germline CDR1 is MDHEN and CDR2 is SYDVKM.

The chain uses TRBV25-1 and TRBJ1-1; no clear D gene. The germline V gene has CDR1 MGHDK and CDR2 SYGVNS. The CDR3 loop spans 12 amino acids. The ends were cut back, 8 bases at V and 1 base at J, with 8 bases in the middle. CDR3 loop: CASGTANTEAFF. The CDR3 DNA follows: TGTGCCAGCGGCACAGCGAACACTGAAGCTTTCTTT.

This clone was seen just once. The chain recombines TRBV19 with TRBJ2-2, with D possibly being TRBD2 (6 bases). Germline CDR1 reads LNHDA; CDR2 reads SQIVND (reference sequence). This CDR3 is built from 14 residues. The V and J ends lost 2 bases and 3 bases respectively, with 7 bases between them. CDR3 DNA sequence: TGTGCCAGTAGTATAACGGGGGACACCGGGGAGCTGTTTTTT. This codes for CASSITGDTGELFF.

This clone was counted a few times. The chain employs TRBV5-4 and TRBJ2-3; 9 bases line up with TRBD1. V lost 0 bases and J lost 5; bases outside the gene matches: 4. The CDR3 covers 15 residues. In germline, CDR1 is SGHNT, CDR2 YYREEE (reference sequence). This chain's CDR3 is CASSLDRGQLDTQYF. For the CDR3, the DNA is TGTGCCAGCAGCTTGGACAGGGGGCAATTAGATACGCAGTATTTT.

The chain joins TRBV2 to TRBJ1-2, with D perhaps TRBD1 (5 bases). Germline lookup yields CDR1 SNHLY and CDR2 FYNNEI. CDR3 length equals 12 residues. V was cut by 8 bases and J by 8 bases, with 15 bases left in between. Here the CDR3 DNA reads TGTGCCAGCCGCTTGGGGGGAAGGGGCTACACCTTC. Encoded protein: CASRLGGRGYTF.

The chain uses TRBV7-9 and TRBJ2-1; 7 bases are a match to TRBD1. The CDR3 loop spans 12 amino acids. Germline V CDR1 and CDR2: SEHNR, FQNEAQ (reference sequence). V was clipped by 6 bases and J by 7 bases; unmatched bases: 3. The CDR3 sequence: CASRQGPNEQFF. The CDR3 coding sequence is TGTGCCAGCAGACAGGGGCCGAATGAGCAGTTCTTC. Supplemented by reference TRBV7-9 and TRBJ2-1, the full variable domain reads DTGVSQNPRHKITKRGQNVTFRCDPISEHNRLYWYRQTLGQGPEFLTYFQNEAQLEKSRLLSDRFSAERPKGSFSTLEIQRTEQGDSAMYLCASRQGPNEQFFGPGTRLTVL.

As for this clone: The sample has other DNA sequences that encode this CDR3 too. The chain is built from TRBV10-3 and TRBJ1-1; tentative D call: TRBD1 (5 bases). Germline CDR1 is ENHRY and CDR2 is SYGVKD. The CDR3 loop spans 15 amino acids. V was shortened by 4 bases and J by 1 base, with 13 bases between the two germline ends. CDR3 loop: CAISAQGLENTEAFF. The CDR3, as DNA: TGTGCCATCAGTGCCCAGGGACTAGAGAACACTGAAGCTTTCTTT.

Details on this clone: In the same sample, other DNA sequences code for this CDR3. V and J are TRBV9 and TRBJ1-1; perhaps TRBD1 as D (5 bases). Germline V gene data show CDR1 as SGDLS and CDR2 as YYNGEE. The CDR3 sequence is 13 residues long. V dropped 2 bases and J dropped 2 bases, with 7 bases sitting between them. The CDR3 nucleotides are TGTGCCAGCAGCGTCCAGGGAAACACTGAAGCTTTCTTT. It codes for CASSVQGNTEAFF.

The J gene is TRBJ1-2, the V gene TRBV30; 7 bases map to TRBD1. Germline values: CDR1 GTSNPN, CDR2 SVGIG (reference sequence). CDR3 size: 13 residues. With V trimmed by 1 base and J by 2 bases, 1 base remained unmatched. In DNA form, the CDR3 reads TGTGCCTGGAGTGCGACAGGGAACTATGGCTACACCTTC. This encodes CAWSATGNYGYTF.

CDR3 nucleotide sequence: TGCGCCAGCAGTCTTCCGGGACAATTACAGCCCCAGCATTTT. Protein product: CASSLPGQLQPQHF. The chain links TRBV10-1 to TRBJ1-5, with D perhaps matching TRBD1 (6 bases). CDR3 size: 14 residues. Germline-derived CDR1 and CDR2 are WNHNN and SYGVQD (reference sequence). Trimming shortened V by 5 bases and J by 7 bases, and 15 bases separated the two germline ends.

This chain connects TRBV5-6 to TRBJ2-7; 12 bases are shared with TRBD1. Losses at the gene ends were 4 bases for V and 8 bases for J; bases not matched to a gene: 4. CDR1 is SGHDT and CDR2 is YYEEEE in the germline V gene. The CDR3 loop spans 13 amino acids. The CDR3 DNA is TGTGCCAGCAGCGCGGGACAGGGGGCAAAGCAGTACTTC. It yields the protein CASSAGQGAKQYF.

The rearrangement joins TRBV28 to TRBJ2-1, with TRBD2 matching over 13 bases. Germline CDR1 reads MDHEN; CDR2 reads SYDVKM. The V segment lost 11 bases and the J segment 4 bases; nucleotides outside the gene matches: 11. The CDR3 is 16 residues long. The CDR3 sequence is CAGGPPGLAGYNEQFF. Here the CDR3 DNA reads TGTGCCGGGGGACCACCGGGACTAGCGGGATACAATGAGCAGTTCTTC.

The gene calls are TRBV4-2 and TRBJ2-2, with D maybe TRBD2 (7 bases). Trimming took 4 bases from V and 3 from J, leaving 12 bases between them. The CDR3 spans 15 residues. In germline, CDR1 is LGHNA, CDR2 YNFKEQ. CDR3 coding DNA: TGTGCCAGCAGCCTTAGGGGGGGGGACACCGGGGAGCTGTTTTTT. Its translation is CASSLRGGDTGELFF.

The rearrangement uses TRBV10-3 and TRBJ1-5; D gene ambiguous. Trimming shortened V by 8 bases and J by 9 bases, and 20 bases separated the two germline ends. The CDR3 consists of 14 residues. Per the germline V gene, CDR1 is ENHRY and CDR2 is SYGVKD. In nucleotides, the CDR3 is TGTGCCATCGGAGGGAGTGGAGGGCCCTTGCCCCAGCATTTT. Translation: CAIGGSGGPLPQHF.

The V and J genes are TRBV28 and TRBJ2-7; weak D call: TRBD1 (6 bases). The CDR3 has 14 amino acids. Germline CDR1 and CDR2: MDHEN and SYDVKM. V lost 6 bases to trimming and J lost 0 bases, with 12 bases between them. The CDR3 region is CASRRTASSYEQYF. DNA for the CDR3: TGTGCCAGCAGAAGGACAGCGAGCTCCTACGAGCAGTACTTC.

V gene TRBV10-3 combines with J gene TRBJ2-1; 8 nucleotides align to TRBD1. CDR3 length equals 15 residues. Germline V CDR1 and CDR2: ENHRY, SYGVKD. Trimming removed 6 bases from V and 2 bases from J; junction bases left unmatched: 6. Here the CDR3 DNA reads TGTGCCATCAGGGAGGACAGGGTGACCTACAATGAGCAGTTCTTC. This codes for CAIREDRVTYNEQFF.

The chain uses TRBV15 and TRBJ1-5; 10 bases agree with TRBD1. CDR3 size: 16 residues. Germline V gene data show CDR1 as LNHNV and CDR2 as YYDKDF (reference sequence). The ends lost 3 bases at V and 3 bases at J; junction bases unmatched: 5. For the CDR3, the DNA is TGTGCCACCAGCAGGGGGACAGGGGAGAACAATCAGCCCCAGCATTTT. This codes for CATSRGTGENNQPQHF. Using reference TRBV15 and TRBJ1-5 for the parts outside the CDR3, the full variable domain is DAMVIQNPRYQVTQFGKPVTLSCSQTLNHNVMYWYQQKSSQAPKLLFHYYDKDFNNEADTPDNFQSRRPNTSFCFLDIRSPGLGDTAMYLCATSRGTGENNQPQHFGDGTRLSIL.

V usage is TRBV2 and J usage is TRBJ2-5; possible D gene TRBD2, 7 bases. Germline V gives CDR1 SNHLY, CDR2 FYNNEI. Trimming removed 7 bases from V and 9 bases from J, with 12 bases in between. The CDR3 runs to 11 residues. In nucleotides, the CDR3 is TGTGCCAGCACCGAAGGGGGGGCCCAGTACTTC. It yields the protein CASTEGGAQYF.

This clone has just a few counts. The chain couples TRBV6-5 to TRBJ1-2, with a weak D call TRBD1 (5 bases). Looked up from germline, CDR1 is MNHEY and CDR2 is SVGAGI. CDR3 size: 12 residues. Trimming removed 6 bases at V and 3 bases at J, with 8 bases between. The CDR3 is CASSRRDYGYTF. In DNA, the CDR3 is TGTGCCAGCAGCCGCAGGGACTATGGCTACACCTTC.